A selection of T cell receptor beta chains follows, all from one sample in a study of T cell repertoires in cytomegalovirus infection. TCRdb re-analysed the reads in MiXCR, keeping a single row per CDR3 protein. Here the sample spans hundreds of thousands of distinct CDR3 sequences, 11% being singletons. The material sequenced was PBMCs. The receptors derive from a human donor in good health (CMV status not recorded). Some clones in this sample may be carry-over from other donors' samples. The CDR3 runs from the conserved cysteine through the conserved F or W. Each record gives: clone size, V gene, J gene, D gene, CDR3 protein, CDR3 DNA. D genes are given only for firm matches. Clone size is stated in some rows and not others, as once, few, many or a class when expanded.

few	TRBV5-1	TRBJ2-2	TRBD2	CASSLSGRDTGELFF	TGCGCCAGCAGCTTGAGCGGGAGAGACACCGGGGAGCTGTTTTTT
many	TRBV6-1	TRBJ2-3	TRBD2	CASSLSGLLRTDTQYF	TGTGCCAGCAGCCTTAGCGGGCTTCTACGCACAGATACGCAGTATTTT
few	TRBV28	TRBJ2-3	TRBD1	CASSSPPNIFQGAEYF	TGTGCCAGCAGTTCACCCCCCAACATATTTCAGGGGGCCGAGTATTTT
few	TRBV19	TRBJ2-7	NA	CASSIDSYEQYF	TGTGCCAGTAGTATCGATAGCTACGAGCAGTACTTC
NA	TRBV7-9	TRBJ2-7	NA	CASSKASEAHEQYF	TGTGCCAGCAGCAAGGCGTCGGAGGCCCACGAGCAGTACTTC
many	TRBV28	TRBJ1-1	NA	CASRQSNTEAFF	TGTGCCAGCAGACAATCGAACACTGAAGCTTTCTTT
NA	TRBV29-1	TRBJ2-4	NA	CSVEDQVRLAKNIQYF	TGCAGCGTTGAAGATCAGGTTCGTCTAGCCAAAAACATTCAGTACTTC
many	TRBV19	TRBJ2-4	TRBD1	CASRAGQVENIQYF	TGTGCCAGTAGGGCGGGACAGGTAGAAAACATTCAGTACTTC
many	TRBV6-1	TRBJ2-7	TRBD1	CASIWTGGNEQYF	TGTGCCAGCATTTGGACAGGGGGCAACGAGCAGTACTTC
NA	TRBV20-1	TRBJ1-1	NA	CSASYSMNTEAFF	TGCAGTGCTAGTTATTCCATGAACACTGAAGCTTTCTTT
NA	TRBV18	TRBJ2-4	TRBD1	CASSLGQGNQNIQYF	TGTGCCAGCTCTCTAGGACAGGGCAACCAAAACATTCAGTACTTC
many	TRBV7-6	TRBJ1-1	NA	CASSLGQPMNTEAFF	TGTGCCAGCAGCTTAGGACAGCCGATGAACACTGAAGCTTTCTTT
NA	TRBV20-1	TRBJ2-1	TRBD2	CSGVAGGYNEQFF	TGCAGTGGGGTAGCGGGGGGGTACAATGAGCAGTTCTTC
many	TRBV7-2	TRBJ1-2	NA	CASSPGEGYTF	TGTGCCAGCAGCCCAGGGGAAGGCTACACCTTC
few	TRBV29-1	TRBJ2-1	NA	CSVEGWQGNEQFF	TGCAGCGTTGAAGGTTGGCAGGGAAATGAGCAGTTCTTC
many	TRBV20-1	TRBJ1-2	NA	CGVIPPGPGYTF	TGCGGAGTGATCCCTCCAGGGCCTGGCTACACCTTC
many	TRBV7-8	TRBJ2-3	NA	CASSPLAGSTDTQYF	TGTGCCAGCAGTCCCCTGGCGGGGAGCACAGATACGCAGTATTTT
NA	TRBV11-2	TRBJ2-4	NA	CASSPAEGLAKNIQYF	TGTGCCAGCAGCCCGGCGGAAGGCTTAGCCAAAAACATTCAGTACTTC
few	TRBV20-1	TRBJ2-1	TRBD2	CSVNDGGTSGGPYNEQFF	TGCAGTGTTAATGACGGCGGGACTAGCGGGGGACCTTATAATGAGCAGTTCTTC
few	TRBV5-4	TRBJ2-5	NA	CASAGGERGERLFQETQYF	TGTGCCAGCGCTGGGGGTGAGAGGGGGGAACGCCTATTTCAAGAGACCCAGTACTTC
NA	TRBV28	TRBJ2-5	NA	CASSLPPQTLYQETQYF	TGTGCCAGCAGTTTACCCCCCCAAACATTGTACCAAGAGACCCAGTACTTC
many	TRBV29-1	TRBJ1-3	TRBD1	CSVVEDRGTFSGNTIYF	TGCAGCGTTGTCGAGGACAGGGGAACATTCTCTGGAAACACCATATATTTT